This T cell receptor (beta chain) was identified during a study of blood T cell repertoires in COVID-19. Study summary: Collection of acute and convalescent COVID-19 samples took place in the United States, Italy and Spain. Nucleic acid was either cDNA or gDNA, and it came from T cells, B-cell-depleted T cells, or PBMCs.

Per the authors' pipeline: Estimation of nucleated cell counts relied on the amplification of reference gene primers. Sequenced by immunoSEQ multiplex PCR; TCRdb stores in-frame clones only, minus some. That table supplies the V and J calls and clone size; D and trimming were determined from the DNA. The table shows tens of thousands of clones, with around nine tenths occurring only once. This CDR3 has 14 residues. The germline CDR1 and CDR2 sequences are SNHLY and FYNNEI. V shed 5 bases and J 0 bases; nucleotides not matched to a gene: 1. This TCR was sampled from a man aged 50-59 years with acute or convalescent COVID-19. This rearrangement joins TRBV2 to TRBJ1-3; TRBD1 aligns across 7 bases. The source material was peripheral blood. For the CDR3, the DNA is TGTGCCAGCAGTAACAGGGGCTCTGGAAACACCATATATTTT. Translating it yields CASSNRGSGNTIYF.